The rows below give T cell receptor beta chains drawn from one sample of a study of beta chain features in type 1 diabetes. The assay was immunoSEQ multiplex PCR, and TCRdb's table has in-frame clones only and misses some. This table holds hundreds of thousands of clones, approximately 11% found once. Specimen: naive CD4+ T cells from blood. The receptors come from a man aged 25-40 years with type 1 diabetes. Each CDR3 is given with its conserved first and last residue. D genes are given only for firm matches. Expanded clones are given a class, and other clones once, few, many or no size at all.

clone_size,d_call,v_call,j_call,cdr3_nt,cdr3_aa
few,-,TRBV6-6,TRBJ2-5,TGTGCCAGCAGGCGCAACCCTACAGAAGAGACCCAGTACTTC,CASRRNPTEETQYF
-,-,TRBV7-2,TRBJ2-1,TGTGCCAGCAGCCAGGACTCCTCCGTTCAATTCTTC,CASSQDSSVQFF
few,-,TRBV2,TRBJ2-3,TGTGCCAGCAGTGATGAGGGTACGCAGTATTTT,CASSDEGTQYF
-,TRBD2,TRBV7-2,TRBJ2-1,TGTGCCAGCAGCCTGGGACTAGGGGGGTTCAATGAGCAGTTCTTC,CASSLGLGGFNEQFF
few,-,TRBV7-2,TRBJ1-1,TGTGCCAGCAGCTTAGGGGGAGGCACTGAAGCTTTCTTT,CASSLGGGTEAFF
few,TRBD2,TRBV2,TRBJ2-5,TGTGCCAGCAACGCGGGGGGGAAAGAGACCCAGTACTTC,CASNAGGKETQYF
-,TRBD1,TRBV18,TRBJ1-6,TGTGCCAGCTCAACAGGGGAGGAGTCACCCCTCCACTTT,CASSTGEESPLHF
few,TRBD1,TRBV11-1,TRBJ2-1,TGTGCCAGCAGTCGAGGGGGCGGGTCCTACAATGAGCAGTTCTTC,CASSRGGGSYNEQFF
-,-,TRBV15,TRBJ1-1,TGTGCCACCAGCAGAGACCCGGGAACATATGAAGCTTTCTTT,CATSRDPGTYEAFF
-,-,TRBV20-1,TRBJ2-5,TGCAGGCCCCAGGGAATAGAGACCCAGTACTTC,CRPQGIETQYF
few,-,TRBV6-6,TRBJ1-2,TGTGCCAGCAGTTATCCCAGGGTTAACTATGGCTACACCTTC,CASSYPRVNYGYTF
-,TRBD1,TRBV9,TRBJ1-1,TGTGCCAGCAGCGCGGGACAGGGAGGTTGGACTGAAGCTTTCTTT,CASSAGQGGWTEAFF
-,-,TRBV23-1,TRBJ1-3,TGCGCCAGCAGTCATCACGACAGGTCTGGCTCTGGAAACACCATATATTTT,CASSHHDRSGSGNTIYF
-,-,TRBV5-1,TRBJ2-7,TGCGCCAGCAGCCCGGGGGGGACAGCGTCCTACGAGCAGTACTTC,CASSPGGTASYEQYF
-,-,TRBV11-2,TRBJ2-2,TGTGCCAGCACCCCATGGGGAGCCCCAACCGGGGAGCTGTTTTTT,CASTPWGAPTGELFF
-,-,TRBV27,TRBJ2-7,TGTGCCAGCAGTTTATCTTCGAGGGCCGCCTACGAGCAGTACTTC,CASSLSSRAAYEQYF
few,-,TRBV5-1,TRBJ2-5,TGCGCCAGCAGCATCGAGGAGACCCAGTACTTC,CASSIEETQYF
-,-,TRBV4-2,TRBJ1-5,TGTGCCAGCAGCCAGGAGGGAATTCCTAGCAATCAGCCCCAGCATTTT,CASSQEGIPSNQPQHF
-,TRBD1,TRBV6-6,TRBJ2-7,TGTGCCAGCAGGGTAGGGACAGGGGGTTACGAGCAGTACTTC,CASRVGTGGYEQYF
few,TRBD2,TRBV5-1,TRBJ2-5,TGCGCCAGCAGCTTGGCCACCAACTCCTTAGCGGGGATGGAGACCCAGTACTTC,CASSLATNSLAGMETQYF
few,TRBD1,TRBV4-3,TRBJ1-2,TGCGCCAGCAGCCAAGAAGGGGACAGGGCCTCTGGCTACACCTTC,CASSQEGDRASGYTF
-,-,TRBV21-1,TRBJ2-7,TGTGCCAGCAGCACAACCCCTGGGACATACGAGCAGTACTTC,CASSTTPGTYEQYF
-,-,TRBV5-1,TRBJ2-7,TGCGCCAGCAGCAGGGACACCTCCTACGAGCAGTACTTC,CASSRDTSYEQYF
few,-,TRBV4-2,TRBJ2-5,TGTGCCAGCAGCCAAGAAGGGGGGCCCACAGGGGTGTGGCAGACCCAGTACTTC,CASSQEGGPTGVWQTQYF
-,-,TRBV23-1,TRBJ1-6,TGCGCCAGCAGGGAGTGGGCCGGGAACAACCTTTCACCCCTCCACTTT,CASREWAGNNLSPLHF
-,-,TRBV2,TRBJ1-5,TGTGCCAGCAGTGAGGAGGGCAATCAGCCCCAGCATTTT,CASSEEGNQPQHF
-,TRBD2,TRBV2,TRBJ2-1,TGTGCCAGCAGTGAAGGGAGCGGGGGGGAGCAGTTCTTC,CASSEGSGGEQFF
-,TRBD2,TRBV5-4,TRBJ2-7,TGTGCCAGCAGCCCGAGCGGGGGGCCCTCCTACGAGCAGTACTTC,CASSPSGGPSYEQYF
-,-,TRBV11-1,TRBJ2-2,TGTGCCAGCAGCCCGCGGCAGGGCTCAAAGAACACCGGGGAGCTGTTTTTT,CASSPRQGSKNTGELFF
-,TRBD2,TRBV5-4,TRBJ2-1,TGTGCCAGCAGCCCAGCGGGGTCAACCTACAATGAGCAGTTCTTC,CASSPAGSTYNEQFF
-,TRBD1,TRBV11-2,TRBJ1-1,TGTGCCAGCAGCCCCGGACAGGGGCTTGAAGCTTTCTTT,CASSPGQGLEAFF
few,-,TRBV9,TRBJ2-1,TGTGCCAGCAGCCCCCACCCTGAGGCGAGGGAGCAGTTCTTC,CASSPHPEAREQFF
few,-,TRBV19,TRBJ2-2,TGTGCCAGTAGTATAGATCGGCGGCGGAACACCGGGGAGCTGTTTTTT,CASSIDRRRNTGELFF
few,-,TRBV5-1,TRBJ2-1,TGCGCCAGCCAATTCGAAGGGGGCAATGAGCAGTTCTTC,CASQFEGGNEQFF
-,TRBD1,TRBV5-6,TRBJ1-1,TGTGCCAGCAGCTGGGACAGGAGGACTGAAGCTTTCTTT,CASSWDRRTEAFF
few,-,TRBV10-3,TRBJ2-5,TGTGCCATCACCGCAGAGTACGCGGACCAAGAGACCCAGTACTTC,CAITAEYADQETQYF
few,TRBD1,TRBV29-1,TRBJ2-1,TGCAGCGTTCTTTTGGGGGACAGGGGGCAAGATGAGCAGTTCTTC,CSVLLGDRGQDEQFF
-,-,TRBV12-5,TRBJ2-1,TGTGCTAGTGGTTTGCATGCGGGGGCTGCGATCAATGAGCAGTTCTTC,CASGLHAGAAINEQFF
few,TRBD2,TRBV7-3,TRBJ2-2,TGTGCCAGCAGCTCCCGCGGGGGCGGGGAGCTGTTTTTT,CASSSRGGGELFF
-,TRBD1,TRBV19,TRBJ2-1,TGTGCCAGTATCGACTCGACAGGGGGCGTCTACAATGAGCAGTTCTTC,CASIDSTGGVYNEQFF
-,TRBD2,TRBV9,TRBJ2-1,TGTGCCAGCAGCGTAGGAGCGGGGAGCTCTCAAGAGCAGTTCTTC,CASSVGAGSSQEQFF
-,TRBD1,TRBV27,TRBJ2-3,TGTGCCAGCAGTTTGTACAGGGGAAACACAGATACGCAGTATTTT,CASSLYRGNTDTQYF